This T cell receptor (beta chain) was profiled in a study of blood T cell repertoires in COVID-19. About the study: Sources were T cells, B-cell-depleted T cells, or PBMCs; the material itself was cDNA or gDNA.

This CDR3 region has 15 residues. V lost 1 base and J lost 0, with 9 bases in between. CDR1 and CDR2 (germline): SGHAT, FQNNGV. Authors' analysis steps: Estimation of nucleated cell counts was performed using reference gene primer amplification. Profiling relied on immunoSEQ multiplex PCR, and the TCRdb table lists in-frame clones only, not all of them. V and J calls and clone size are given by that table; D and trimming were obtained from the DNA. Of approximately 65,000 clones in the sample, roughly 92% are singletons; the top ten hold roughly 3%. J is TRBJ2-5 and V is TRBV11-2; D is undetermined. This receptor was taken from a man aged 70-80 years with active COVID-19. The sequencing input was peripheral blood. This chain's CDR3 is CASSLGGPYQETQYF. CDR3 sequence (DNA): TGTGCCAGCAGCTTAGGTGGCCCGTACCAAGAGACCCAGTACTTC.